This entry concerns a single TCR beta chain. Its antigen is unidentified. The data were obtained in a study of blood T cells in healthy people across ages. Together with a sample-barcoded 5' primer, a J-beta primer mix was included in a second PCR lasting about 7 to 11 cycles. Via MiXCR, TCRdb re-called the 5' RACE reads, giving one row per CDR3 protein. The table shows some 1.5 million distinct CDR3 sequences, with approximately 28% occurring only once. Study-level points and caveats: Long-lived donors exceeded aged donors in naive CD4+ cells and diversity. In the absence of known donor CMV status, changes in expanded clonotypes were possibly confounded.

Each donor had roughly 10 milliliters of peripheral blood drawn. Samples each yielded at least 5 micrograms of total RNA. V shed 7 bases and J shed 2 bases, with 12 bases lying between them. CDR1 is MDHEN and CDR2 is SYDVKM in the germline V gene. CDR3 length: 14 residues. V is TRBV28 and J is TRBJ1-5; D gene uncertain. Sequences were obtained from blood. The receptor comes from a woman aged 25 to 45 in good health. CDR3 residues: CASIKPAGNQPQHF. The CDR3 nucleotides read TGTGCCAGCATAAAACCAGCCGGCAATCAGCCCCAGCATTTT.